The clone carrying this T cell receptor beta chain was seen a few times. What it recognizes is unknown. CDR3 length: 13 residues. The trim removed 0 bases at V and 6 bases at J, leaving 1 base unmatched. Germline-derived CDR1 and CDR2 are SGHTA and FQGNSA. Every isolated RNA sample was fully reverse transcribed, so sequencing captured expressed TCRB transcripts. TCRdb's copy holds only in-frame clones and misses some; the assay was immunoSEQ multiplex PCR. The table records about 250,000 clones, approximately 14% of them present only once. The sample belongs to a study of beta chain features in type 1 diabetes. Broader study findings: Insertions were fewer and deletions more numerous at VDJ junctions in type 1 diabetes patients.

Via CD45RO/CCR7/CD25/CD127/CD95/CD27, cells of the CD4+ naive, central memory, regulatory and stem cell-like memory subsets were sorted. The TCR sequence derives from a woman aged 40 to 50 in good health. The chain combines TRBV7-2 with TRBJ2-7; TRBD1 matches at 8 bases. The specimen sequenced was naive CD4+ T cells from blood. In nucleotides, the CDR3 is TGTGCCAGCAGCTTAGCCACAGGGGGCGAGCAGTACTTC. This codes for CASSLATGGEQYF.